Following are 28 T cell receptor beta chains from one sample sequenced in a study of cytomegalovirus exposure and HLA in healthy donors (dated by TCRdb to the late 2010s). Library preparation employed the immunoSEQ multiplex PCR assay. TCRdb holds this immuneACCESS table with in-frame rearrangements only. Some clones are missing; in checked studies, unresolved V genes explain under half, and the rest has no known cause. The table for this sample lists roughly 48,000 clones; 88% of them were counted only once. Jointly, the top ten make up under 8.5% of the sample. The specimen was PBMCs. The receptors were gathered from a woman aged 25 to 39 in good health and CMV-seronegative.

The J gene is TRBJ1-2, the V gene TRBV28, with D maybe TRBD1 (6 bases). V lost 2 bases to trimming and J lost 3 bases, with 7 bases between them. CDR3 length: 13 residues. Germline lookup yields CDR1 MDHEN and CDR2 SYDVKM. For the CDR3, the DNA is TGTGCCAGCAGTTTAGGGGGCTACTATGGCTACACCTTC. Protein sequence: CASSLGGYYGYTF.

CDR3 region: CASNHRGLQGGGYTF. For the CDR3, the DNA is TGTGCCAGCAACCACCGGGGATTACAGGGAGGGGGCTACACCTTC. The J gene is TRBJ1-2, the V gene TRBV9; a weak D match, TRBD1 (6 bases). The germline V gene encodes CDR1 SGDLS and CDR2 YYNGEE. V lost 6 bases and J lost 8, with 23 bases in between. The CDR3 sequence is 15 residues long. The full variable domain, its missing parts supplied by reference TRBV9 and TRBJ1-2, is DSGVTQTPKHLITATGQRVTLRCSPRSGDLSVYWYQQSLDQGLQFLIQYYNGEERAKGNILERFSAQQFPDLHSELNLSSLELGDSALYFCASNHRGLQGGGYTFGSGTRLTVV.

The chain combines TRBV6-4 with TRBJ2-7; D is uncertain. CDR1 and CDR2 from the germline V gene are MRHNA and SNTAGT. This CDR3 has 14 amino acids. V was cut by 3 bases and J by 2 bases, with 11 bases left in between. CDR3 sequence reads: CASSESPSAYEQYF. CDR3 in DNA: TGTGCCAGCAGTGAGTCCCCTTCCGCCTACGAGCAGTACTTC.

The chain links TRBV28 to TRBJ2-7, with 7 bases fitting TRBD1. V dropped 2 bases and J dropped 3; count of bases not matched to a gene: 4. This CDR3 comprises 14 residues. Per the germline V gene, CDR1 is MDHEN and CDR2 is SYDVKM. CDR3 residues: CASSLTGVNYEQYF. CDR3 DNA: TGTGCCAGCAGTTTAACAGGGGTCAACTACGAGCAGTACTTC.

In DNA form, the CDR3 reads TGTGCCAGCAGCTTAAACCCAGGGGGTCAGCCCCAGCATTTT. The encoded protein is CASSLNPGGQPQHF. The chain links TRBV7-2 to TRBJ1-5, with 7 bases aligning to TRBD1. CDR1 and CDR2 from the germline V gene are SGHTA and FQGNSA. The CDR3 has 14 residues. Trimming cost V 2 bases and J 6 bases; bases outside gene matches: 4.

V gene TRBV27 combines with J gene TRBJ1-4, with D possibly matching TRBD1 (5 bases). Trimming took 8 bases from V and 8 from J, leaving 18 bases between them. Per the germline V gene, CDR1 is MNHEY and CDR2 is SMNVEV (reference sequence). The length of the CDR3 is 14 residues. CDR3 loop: CASPRGEVREKLFF. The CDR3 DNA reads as TGTGCCAGCCCCCGGGGGGAAGTCCGGGAAAAACTGTTTTTT.

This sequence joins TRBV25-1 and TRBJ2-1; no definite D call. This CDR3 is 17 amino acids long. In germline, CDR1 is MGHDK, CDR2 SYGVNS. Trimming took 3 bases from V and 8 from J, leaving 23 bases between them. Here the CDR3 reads CASSESRKILLPDEQFF. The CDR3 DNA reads TGTGCCAGCAGTGAGTCTAGGAAGATTCTACTACCCGATGAGCAGTTCTTC. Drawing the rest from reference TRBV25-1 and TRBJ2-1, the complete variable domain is EADIYQTPRYLVIGTGKKITLECSQTMGHDKMYWYQQDPGMELHLIHYSYGVNSTEKGDLSSESTVSRIRTEHFPLTLESARPSHTSQYLCASSESRKILLPDEQFFGPGTRLTVL.

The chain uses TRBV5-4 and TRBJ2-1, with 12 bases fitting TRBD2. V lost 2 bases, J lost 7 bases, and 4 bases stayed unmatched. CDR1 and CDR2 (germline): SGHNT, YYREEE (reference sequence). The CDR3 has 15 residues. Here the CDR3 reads CASSFTSGRLNEQFF. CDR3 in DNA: TGTGCCAGCAGCTTCACTAGCGGGAGGTTAAATGAGCAGTTCTTC.

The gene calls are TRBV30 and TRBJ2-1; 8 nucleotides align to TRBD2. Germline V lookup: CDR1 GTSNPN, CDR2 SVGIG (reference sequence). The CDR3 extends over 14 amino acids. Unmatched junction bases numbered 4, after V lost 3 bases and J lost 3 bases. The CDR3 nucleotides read TGTGCCTGGAGACGGCTAGCGGGCTACAATGAGCAGTTCTTC. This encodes CAWRRLAGYNEQFF.

CDR3 in DNA: TGTGCCAGCAGCGCACCGGGACAGGGGGCGAACTATGGCTACACCTTC. This sequence encodes CASSAPGQGANYGYTF. The chain joins TRBV9 to TRBJ1-2, with 12 bases matching TRBD1. This CDR3 is 16 amino acids long. V gave up 3 bases and J gave up 2 bases; unmatched junction bases: 5. In germline, CDR1 is SGDLS, CDR2 YYNGEE.

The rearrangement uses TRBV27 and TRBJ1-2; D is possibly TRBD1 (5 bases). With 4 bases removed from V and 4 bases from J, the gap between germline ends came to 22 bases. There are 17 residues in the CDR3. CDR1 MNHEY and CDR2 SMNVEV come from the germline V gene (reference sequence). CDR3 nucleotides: TGTGCCAGCAGTTATTTGGAAGGGGTTCGAACCAGCTATGGCTACACCTTC. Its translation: CASSYLEGVRTSYGYTF.

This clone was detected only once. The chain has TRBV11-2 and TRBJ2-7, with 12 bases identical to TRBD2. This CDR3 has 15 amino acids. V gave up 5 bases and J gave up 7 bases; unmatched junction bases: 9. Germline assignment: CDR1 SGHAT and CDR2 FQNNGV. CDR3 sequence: CASSPLAGGPQEQYF. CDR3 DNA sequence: TGTGCCAGCAGCCCTCTAGCGGGAGGGCCTCAGGAGCAGTACTTC.

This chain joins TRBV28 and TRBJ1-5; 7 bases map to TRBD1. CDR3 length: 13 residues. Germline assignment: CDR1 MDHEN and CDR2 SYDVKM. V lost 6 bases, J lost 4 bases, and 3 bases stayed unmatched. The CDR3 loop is CASSRTGNQPQHF. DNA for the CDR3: TGTGCCAGCAGCCGGACAGGAAATCAGCCCCAGCATTTT. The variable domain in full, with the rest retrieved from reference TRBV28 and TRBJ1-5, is DVKVTQSSRYLVKRTGEKVFLECVQDMDHENMFWYRQDPGLGLRLIYFSYDVKMKEKGDIPEGYSVSREKKERFSLILESASTNQTSMYLCASSRTGNQPQHFGDGTRLSIL.

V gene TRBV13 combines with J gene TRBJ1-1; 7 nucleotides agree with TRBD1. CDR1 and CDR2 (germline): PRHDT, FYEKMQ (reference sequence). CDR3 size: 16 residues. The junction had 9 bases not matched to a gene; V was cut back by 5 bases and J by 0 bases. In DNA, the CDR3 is TGTGCCAGCAGCCCACACAGGGGTCGTGTGAACACTGAAGCTTTCTTT. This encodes CASSPHRGRVNTEAFF.

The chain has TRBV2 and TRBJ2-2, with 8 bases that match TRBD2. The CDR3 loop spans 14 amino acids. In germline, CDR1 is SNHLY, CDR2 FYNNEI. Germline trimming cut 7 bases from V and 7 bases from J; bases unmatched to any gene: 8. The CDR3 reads CASTSGGVSGELFF. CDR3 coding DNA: TGTGCCAGCACCAGCGGGGGAGTTAGCGGGGAGCTGTTTTTT.

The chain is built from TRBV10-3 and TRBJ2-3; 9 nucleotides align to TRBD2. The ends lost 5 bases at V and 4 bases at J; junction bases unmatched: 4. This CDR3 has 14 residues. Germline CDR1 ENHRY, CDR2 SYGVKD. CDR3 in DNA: TGTGCCATCAGTAGCGGGAGGATGGCAGATACGCAGTATTTT. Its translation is CAISSGRMADTQYF.

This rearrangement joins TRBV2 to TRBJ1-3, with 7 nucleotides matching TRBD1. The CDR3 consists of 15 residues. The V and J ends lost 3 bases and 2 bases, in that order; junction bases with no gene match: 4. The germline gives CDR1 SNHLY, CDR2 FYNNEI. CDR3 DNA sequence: TGTGCCAGCAGTGACTTCGGGACAGCTGGAAACACCATATATTTT. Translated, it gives CASSDFGTAGNTIYF.

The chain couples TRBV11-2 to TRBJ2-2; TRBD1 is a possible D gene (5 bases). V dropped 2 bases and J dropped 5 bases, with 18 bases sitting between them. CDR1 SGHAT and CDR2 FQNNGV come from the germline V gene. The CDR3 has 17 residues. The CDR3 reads CASSLNPTAGRTGELFF. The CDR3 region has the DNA TGTGCCAGCAGCTTAAATCCGACAGCTGGAAGGACCGGGGAGCTGTTTTTT.

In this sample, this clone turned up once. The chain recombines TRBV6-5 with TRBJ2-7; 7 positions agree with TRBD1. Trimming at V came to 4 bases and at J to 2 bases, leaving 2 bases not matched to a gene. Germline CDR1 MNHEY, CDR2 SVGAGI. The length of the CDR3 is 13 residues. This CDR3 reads CASSFGTAYEQYF. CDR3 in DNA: TGTGCCAGCAGTTTTGGGACAGCCTACGAGCAGTACTTC.

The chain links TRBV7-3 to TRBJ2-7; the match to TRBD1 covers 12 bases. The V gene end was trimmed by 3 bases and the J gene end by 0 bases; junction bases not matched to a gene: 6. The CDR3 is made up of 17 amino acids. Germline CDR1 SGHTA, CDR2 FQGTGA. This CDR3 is CASSLGTGGPSSYEQYF. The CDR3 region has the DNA TGTGCCAGCAGCTTGGGGACAGGGGGCCCGAGCTCCTACGAGCAGTACTTC.

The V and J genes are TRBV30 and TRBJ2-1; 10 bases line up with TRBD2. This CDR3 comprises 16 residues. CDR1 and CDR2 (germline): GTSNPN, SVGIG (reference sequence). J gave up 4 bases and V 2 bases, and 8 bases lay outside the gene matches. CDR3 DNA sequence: TGTGCCTGGAGTAGGGCTAGCGGGAGTAGGTACAATGAGCAGTTCTTC. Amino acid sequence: CAWSRASGSRYNEQFF.

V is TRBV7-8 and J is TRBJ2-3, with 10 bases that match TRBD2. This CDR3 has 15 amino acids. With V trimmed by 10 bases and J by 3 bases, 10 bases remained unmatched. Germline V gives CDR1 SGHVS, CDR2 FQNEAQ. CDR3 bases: TGTGCCACCTCAGCAAGCGGGGGGGGGACAGATACGCAGTATTTT. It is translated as CATSASGGGTDTQYF.

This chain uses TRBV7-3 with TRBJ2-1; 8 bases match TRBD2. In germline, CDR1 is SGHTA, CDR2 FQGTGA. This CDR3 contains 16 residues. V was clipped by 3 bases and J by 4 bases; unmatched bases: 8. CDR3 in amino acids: CASSFQGRGGYNEQFF. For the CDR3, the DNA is TGTGCCAGCAGCTTTCAAGGCCGGGGGGGGTACAATGAGCAGTTCTTC.

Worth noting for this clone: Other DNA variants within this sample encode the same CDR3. In DNA form, the CDR3 reads TGTGCCAGCAGTGACTTTGGCGGGAGTCCTTACGAGCAGTACTTC. Encoded protein: CASSDFGGSPYEQYF. The chain couples TRBV6-1 to TRBJ2-7; 7 bases are a match to TRBD2. CDR1 MNHNS and CDR2 SASEGT come from the germline V gene. The CDR3 runs 15 residues. V was clipped by 3 bases and J by 4 bases; unmatched bases: 9.

CDR3 bases: TGCAGCGTTGGTGGTCAGTCCACAGATACGCAGTATTTT. It specifies CSVGGQSTDTQYF. This chain connects TRBV29-1 to TRBJ2-3; D unresolved. Between the trimmed V and J ends, which lost 4 bases and 2 bases, there was a span of 10 bases. CDR1 and CDR2 from the germline V gene are SQVTM and ANQGSEA. The CDR3 runs 13 residues.

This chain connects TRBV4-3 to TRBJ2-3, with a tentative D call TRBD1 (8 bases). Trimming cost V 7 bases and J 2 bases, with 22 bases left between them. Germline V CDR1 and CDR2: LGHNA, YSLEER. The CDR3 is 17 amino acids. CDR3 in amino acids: CASTPGGSSGLTDTQYF. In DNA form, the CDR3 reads TGCGCCAGCACCCCAGGGGGCTCTAGCGGACTCACAGATACGCAGTATTTT.

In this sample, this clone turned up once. The CDR3 DNA follows: TGTGCCAGCAGGCCAGGGACAGAGCGACGAGACTATGGCTACACCTTC. Its protein product is CASRPGTERRDYGYTF. The rearrangement links TRBV11-2 to TRBJ1-2; 7 nucleotides match TRBD1. There are 16 residues in the CDR3. After removal of 6 bases from V and 3 bases from J, the junction contained 13 bases not matched to a gene. CDR1 is SGHAT and CDR2 is FQNNGV in the germline V gene.

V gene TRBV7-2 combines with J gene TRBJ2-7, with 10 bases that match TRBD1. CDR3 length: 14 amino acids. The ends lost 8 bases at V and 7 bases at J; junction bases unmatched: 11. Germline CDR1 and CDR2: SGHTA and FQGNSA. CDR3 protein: CASVSGTGEYEQYF. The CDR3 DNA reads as TGTGCCAGCGTTAGCGGGACAGGGGAGTATGAGCAGTACTTC.